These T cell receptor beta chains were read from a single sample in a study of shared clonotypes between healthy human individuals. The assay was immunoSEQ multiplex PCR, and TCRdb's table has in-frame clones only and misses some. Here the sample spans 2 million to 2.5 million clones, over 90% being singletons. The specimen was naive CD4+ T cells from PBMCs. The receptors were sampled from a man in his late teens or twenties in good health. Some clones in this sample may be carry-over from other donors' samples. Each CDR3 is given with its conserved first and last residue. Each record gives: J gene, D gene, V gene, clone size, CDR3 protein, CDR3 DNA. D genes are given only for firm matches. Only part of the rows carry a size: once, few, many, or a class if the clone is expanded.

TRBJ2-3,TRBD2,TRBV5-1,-,CASSLAAGVITDTQYF,TGCGCCAGCAGCTTGGCTGCGGGAGTAATCACAGATACGCAGTATTTT
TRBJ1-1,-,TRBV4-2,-,CASRDSYMNTEAFF,TGTGCCAGCAGGGACAGTTACATGAACACTGAAGCTTTCTTT
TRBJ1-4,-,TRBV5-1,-,CASFPSGGEREKLFF,TGCGCCAGCTTCCCATCTGGGGGGGAAAGAGAAAAACTGTTTTTT
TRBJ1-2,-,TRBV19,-,CASSIWMSRRPAGYTF,TGTGCCAGTAGTATATGGATGTCTCGGCGTCCGGCTGGCTACACCTTC
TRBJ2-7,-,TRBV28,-,CASRFPGSYEQYF,TGTGCCAGCAGATTCCCGGGTAGCTACGAGCAGTACTTC
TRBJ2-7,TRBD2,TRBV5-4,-,CASSSGGTTKLTYEQYF,TGTGCCAGCAGCTCGGGGGGGACAACAAAACTCACCTACGAGCAGTACTTC
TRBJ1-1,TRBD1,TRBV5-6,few,CASSPTGGNTEAFF,TGTGCCAGCAGCCCGACAGGGGGGAACACTGAAGCTTTCTTT
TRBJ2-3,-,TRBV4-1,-,CASSQEGAGAATDTQYF,TGCGCCAGCAGCCAAGAGGGGGCGGGGGCGGCCACAGATACGCAGTATTTT
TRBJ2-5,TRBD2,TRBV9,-,CASSPGREGETQYF,TGTGCCAGCAGTCCGGGGCGGGAGGGAGAGACCCAGTACTTC
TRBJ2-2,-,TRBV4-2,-,CASSLQDPAELFF,TGTGCCAGCAGCCTCCAGGACCCGGCGGAGCTGTTTTTT
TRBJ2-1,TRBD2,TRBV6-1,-,CASRAGGGTNEQFF,TGTGCCAGCCGAGCGGGAGGGGGAACCAATGAGCAGTTCTTC
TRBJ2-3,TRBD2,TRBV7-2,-,CASSPNGLADSDTQYF,TGTGCCAGCAGCCCAAATGGGCTAGCGGATTCAGATACGCAGTATTTT
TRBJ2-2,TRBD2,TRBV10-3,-,CAISPYATGTTNTGELFF,TGTGCCATCAGTCCGTACGCGACCGGGACTACGAACACCGGGGAGCTGTTTTTT
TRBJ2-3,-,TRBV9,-,CASSVGTDTDTQYF,TGTGCCAGCAGCGTAGGGACAGACACAGATACGCAGTATTTT
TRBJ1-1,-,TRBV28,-,CASSFGTLPEAFF,TGTGCCAGCAGTTTTGGGACCCTCCCTGAAGCTTTCTTT
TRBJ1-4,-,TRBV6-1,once,CASSRASLPEKLFF,TGTGCCAGCAGTCGGGCCAGTCTACCTGAAAAACTGTTTTTT
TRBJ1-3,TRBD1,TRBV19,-,CASSPWTGIAGNTIYF,TGTGCCAGTAGTCCGTGGACAGGGATCGCTGGAAACACCATATATTTT
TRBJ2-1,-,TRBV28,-,CASRITTGTPYNEQFF,TGTGCCAGCAGAATCACTACCGGGACACCTTACAATGAGCAGTTCTTC
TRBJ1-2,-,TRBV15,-,CATSRHTATGIGGYTF,TGTGCCACCAGCAGACATACCGCAACAGGGATCGGTGGCTACACCTTC
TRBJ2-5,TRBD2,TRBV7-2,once,CASSPGLGIQYF,TGTGCCAGCAGCCCGGGACTAGGTATCCAGTACTTC
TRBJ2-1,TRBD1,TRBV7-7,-,CASSQDRGEQFF,TGTGCCAGCAGCCAAGACAGGGGTGAGCAGTTCTTC
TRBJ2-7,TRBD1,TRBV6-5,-,CASSLQGAGYEQYF,TGTGCCAGCAGTTTACAGGGGGCAGGCTACGAGCAGTACTTC
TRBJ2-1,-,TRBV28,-,CASWVRGGSYNEQFF,TGTGCCAGCTGGGTGAGGGGGGGCTCCTACAATGAGCAGTTCTTC
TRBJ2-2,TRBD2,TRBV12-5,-,CASGLTQWREEAANTGELFF,TGTGCTAGTGGTTTGACACAGTGGCGGGAGGAAGCCGCGAACACCGGGGAGCTGTTTTTT
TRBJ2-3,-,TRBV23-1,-,CASSTPCGSTDTQYF,TGCGCCAGCAGCACCCCTTGCGGTAGCACAGATACGCAGTATTTT
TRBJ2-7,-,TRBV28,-,CASSRLYEQYF,TGTGCCAGCAGCCGACTTTACGAGCAGTACTTC
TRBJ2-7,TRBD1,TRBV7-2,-,CASSATDRGGYEQYF,TGTGCCAGCAGCGCAACAGACAGGGGGGGCTACGAGCAGTACTTC
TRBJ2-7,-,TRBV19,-,CASSILSGEQYF,TGTGCCAGTAGTATTCTTTCGGGCGAGCAGTACTTC
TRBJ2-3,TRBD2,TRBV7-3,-,CASRSGTSTDTQYF,TGTGCCAGCCGTAGCGGGACTAGCACAGATACGCAGTATTTT
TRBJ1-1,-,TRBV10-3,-,CAISGQRLNTEAFF,TGTGCCATCAGCGGACAGAGATTGAACACTGAAGCTTTCTTT
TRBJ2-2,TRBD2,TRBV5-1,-,CASSFPPGGTGELFF,TGCGCCAGCAGCTTCCCTCCGGGAGGCACCGGGGAGCTGTTTTTT
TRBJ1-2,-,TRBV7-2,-,CASSDWGDYGYTF,TGTGCCAGCAGCGATTGGGGGGACTATGGCTACACCTTC
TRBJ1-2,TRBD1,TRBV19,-,CASSTGQGTDGYTF,TGTGCCAGTAGTACCGGACAGGGAACGGATGGCTACACCTTC
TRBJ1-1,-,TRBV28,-,CASSPWTAMNTEAFF,TGTGCCAGCAGTCCCTGGACAGCCATGAACACTGAAGCTTTCTTT
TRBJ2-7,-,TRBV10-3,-,CAIWGAGDSYEQYF,TGTGCCATCTGGGGGGCAGGGGACTCCTACGAGCAGTACTTC
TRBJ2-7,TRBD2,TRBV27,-,CASSFGSGRPPYEQYF,TGTGCCAGCAGTTTCGGAAGCGGGAGGCCCCCCTACGAGCAGTACTTC
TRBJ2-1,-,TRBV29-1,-,CSAGRDEQFF,TGCAGCGCTGGACGGGATGAGCAGTTCTTC
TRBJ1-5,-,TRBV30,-,CAWRSNNQPQHF,TGTGCCTGGAGGAGTAACAATCAGCCCCAGCATTTT
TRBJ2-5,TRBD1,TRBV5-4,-,CASSFDLRGLETQYF,TGTGCCAGCAGCTTCGACCTCAGGGGGCTGGAGACCCAGTACTTC
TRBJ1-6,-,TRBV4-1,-,CASSQPVAGPNSPLHF,TGCGCCAGCAGCCAGCCGGTTGCAGGGCCCAATTCACCCCTCCACTTT
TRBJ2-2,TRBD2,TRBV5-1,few,CASSLGLAGAGELFF,TGCGCCAGCAGCTTGGGACTAGCGGGAGCCGGGGAGCTGTTTTTT
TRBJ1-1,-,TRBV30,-,CAGGMNTEAFF,TGTGCCGGAGGGATGAACACTGAAGCTTTCTTT
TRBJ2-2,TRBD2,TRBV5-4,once,CASSLGPGLAGSGGELFF,TGTGCCAGCAGCTTGGGTCCGGGACTAGCGGGTAGTGGTGGGGAGCTGTTTTTT
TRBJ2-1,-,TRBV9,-,CASSAWTGENEQFF,TGTGCCAGCAGCGCATGGACTGGCGAGAATGAGCAGTTCTTC
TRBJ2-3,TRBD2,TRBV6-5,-,CASSYSRGLAGGTQYF,TGTGCCAGCAGTTACTCGAGGGGACTAGCGGGAGGGACGCAGTATTTT
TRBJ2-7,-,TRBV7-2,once,CASSSLGRAYEQYF,TGTGCCAGCAGCTCCCTGGGCAGGGCCTACGAGCAGTACTTC
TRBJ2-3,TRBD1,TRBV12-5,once,CASGPSGTGPRDTQYF,TGTGCTAGTGGTCCCTCCGGGACAGGGCCACGGGATACGCAGTATTTT
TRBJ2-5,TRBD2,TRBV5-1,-,CASSLALAGLTNQETQYF,TGCGCCAGCAGCTTGGCCCTAGCGGGACTAACAAACCAAGAGACCCAGTACTTC
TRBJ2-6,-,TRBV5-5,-,CASSLFGWDLTVSGANVLTF,TGTGCCAGCAGCTTGTTCGGCTGGGACCTAACTGTCTCTGGGGCCAACGTCCTGACTTTC
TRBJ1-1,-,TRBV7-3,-,CASSLGGSPNTEAFF,TGTGCCAGCAGCTTAGGAGGTTCGCCGAACACTGAAGCTTTCTTT
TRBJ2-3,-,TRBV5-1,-,CASSSVSPSTDTQYF,TGCGCCAGCAGCTCAGTTTCGCCTAGCACAGATACGCAGTATTTT
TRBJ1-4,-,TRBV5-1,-,CASSWGKIGGEKLFF,TGCGCCAGCAGCTGGGGGAAAATCGGGGGTGAAAAACTGTTTTTT